Listed below are T cell receptor beta chains from one sample, sequenced in a study of T cell repertoires in cytomegalovirus infection. No cognate antigen is known for these TCRs. One entry per CDR3 protein results from TCRdb running MiXCR on the reads. This sample yields hundreds of thousands of distinct CDR3 sequences, of which under 55% are seen a single time; around 44% belongs to the top ten. Material: cultured PBMCs, obtained from culture after CMV antigen stimulation. Every receptor here comes from a human donor in good health (CMV status not recorded). Some clones in this sample may be carry-over from other donors' samples. Each CDR3 is given with its conserved first and last residue. D genes are given only for firm matches. The size entry is marked missing in some rows and otherwise reads once, few, many or a size class.

cdr3_nt | cdr3_aa | v_call | clone_size | j_call | d_call
TGTGCCAGCAGCCGGGTCTACTACGAGCAGTACTTC | CASSRVYYEQYF | TRBV12-3/TRBV12-4 | few | TRBJ2-7 | -
TGTGCCAGCAGTAAATACCGCGGACAGGGCACTAGCACAGATACGCAGTATTTT | CASSKYRGQGTSTDTQYF | TRBV12-3/TRBV12-4 | - | TRBJ2-3 | TRBD1
TGTGCCAGCAGTGAATGGGGAAGAAGTTCACCCCTCCACTTT | CASSEWGRSSPLHF | TRBV2 | - | TRBJ1-6 | -
TGTGCCAGCAGCCCCGGGGGGGGGGGTGTAGGTGGCTACACCTTC | CASSPGGGGVGGYTF | TRBV27 | - | TRBJ1-2 | -
TGTGCCAGCAGCTTACGGGGGAGGTCGGGCGAGCAGTACTTC | CASSLRGRSGEQYF | TRBV7-9 | - | TRBJ2-7 | -
TGTGCCAGCAGCTTAGCGAGGGAGGCCGGCTACACCTTC | CASSLAREAGYTF | TRBV7-2 | many | TRBJ1-2 | -
TGTGCCAGCAGCAGGACTAGCGGGGCCACAGATACGCAGTATTTT | CASSRTSGATDTQYF | TRBV2 | few | TRBJ2-3 | TRBD2
TGCGCCAGCAGCCACCCAACAGGGAAGAGGTACTACGAGCAGTACTTC | CASSHPTGKRYYEQYF | TRBV4-1 | few | TRBJ2-7 | -
TGTGCCAGCCGTACCACCGGTTTGGAGTCACCCCTCCACTTT | CASRTTGLESPLHF | TRBV5-6 | - | TRBJ1-6 | -
TGTGCCAGCAGTTTAAGGCCTCTGCGGGGCTTACTACCCCTCCACTTT | CASSLRPLRGLLPLHF | TRBV28 | few | TRBJ1-6 | -
TGTGCCAGCAGCTCAACTAGCGGGGGGACCTACGAGCAGTACTTC | CASSSTSGGTYEQYF | TRBV7-6 | few | TRBJ2-7 | TRBD2
TGCGCCAGCAGCCTCGTACTGGGACTAAGGGCCAACGTCCTGACTTTC | CASSLVLGLRANVLTF | TRBV4-1 | - | TRBJ2-6 | TRBD2
TGTGCCAGCAGTTTTATTCGCGACGGTCAGCCCCAGCATTTT | CASSFIRDGQPQHF | TRBV12-3/TRBV12-4 | - | TRBJ1-5 | -
TGTGCCAGCGGGGACAGCGGAGAGACCCAGTACTTC | CASGDSGETQYF | TRBV6-5 | few | TRBJ2-5 | TRBD1
TGTGCCAGCACCCGGGACTCAATAATGACGGTGCAGTTCTTC | CASTRDSIMTVQFF | TRBV7-2 | few | TRBJ2-1 | -
TGTGCCAGCTCAGTGGGAATAGCGGGAGATGCGGAGCAGTTCTTC | CASSVGIAGDAEQFF | TRBV18 | - | TRBJ2-1 | TRBD2
TGTGCCAGCAGCTCGACGGACGTAGGGCTTATCTATGGCTACACCTTC | CASSSTDVGLIYGYTF | TRBV6-2/TRBV6-3 | - | TRBJ1-2 | -
TGTGCCAGCAGCTTAGCCGTCCCGGGACTAGCTCTCGAGCAGTACTTC | CASSLAVPGLALEQYF | TRBV7-4 | - | TRBJ2-7 | TRBD2
TGTGCCAGCAGAGAGACTAGCATGAGCTCCTACAATGAGCAGTTCTTC | CASRETSMSSYNEQFF | TRBV2 | - | TRBJ2-1 | TRBD2
TGCGCCAGCACTCCCGTAGGGAAATCGGATGAGCAGTTCTTC | CASTPVGKSDEQFF | TRBV4-1 | - | TRBJ2-1 | -
TGTGCCAGCAGCTTAGAAGGGTCCCCGTGGTACTTC | CASSLEGSPWYF | TRBV7-6 | - | TRBJ2-5 | -
TGCAGTGCCCGTCGGATCGGCAATCAGCCCCAGCATTTT | CSARRIGNQPQHF | TRBV20-1 | - | TRBJ1-5 | -
TGTGCCAGCACGGTTCGGGATCAAGATACGCAGTATTTT | CASTVRDQDTQYF | TRBV9 | - | TRBJ2-3 | -
TGTGCCAGTAGTATAGGGGTCCAGGTCGCAGCCGAGCAGTACTTC | CASSIGVQVAAEQYF | TRBV19 | - | TRBJ2-7 | -
TGTGCCAGCGGCCCCCCCAGGGACAACGAGCAGTACTTC | CASGPPRDNEQYF | TRBV2 | - | TRBJ2-7 | -
TGTGCCAGCAGTTTCCCCGGACCAACCTACAATGAGCAGTTCTTC | CASSFPGPTYNEQFF | TRBV11-2 | - | TRBJ2-1 | -
TGTGCCATCAGTGAGTCGACACTTAATGAAAAACTGTTTTTT | CAISESTLNEKLFF | TRBV10-3 | few | TRBJ1-4 | -
TGTGCCAGCAGCTCCCCTTATTCAGACAGGTGGAGTAATTCACCCCTCCACTTT | CASSSPYSDRWSNSPLHF | TRBV7-2 | - | TRBJ1-6 | -
TGTGCCAGCAGTCGCCGCGGGGGGCGCAATCAGCCCCAGCATTTT | CASSRRGGRNQPQHF | TRBV27 | - | TRBJ1-5 | -
TGTGCCAGCAGCTTAGGGACAGTAAGCAATGAGCAGTTCTTC | CASSLGTVSNEQFF | TRBV11-3 | - | TRBJ2-1 | -
TGTGCCACCCACTTCGAGAGACCCTACGAGCAGTACTTC | CATHFERPYEQYF | TRBV6-6 | - | TRBJ2-7 | -
TGTGCCAGCAGTGAGACAGGGGTCACTGAGCAGTTCTTC | CASSETGVTEQFF | TRBV25-1 | - | TRBJ2-1 | TRBD1
TGTGCCAGCAGCTTGGGGGGTCCCGGAAACACCATATATTTT | CASSLGGPGNTIYF | TRBV7-2 | many | TRBJ1-3 | -